This T cell receptor (beta chain) was profiled in a study of blood T cells in healthy people across ages (dated by TCRdb to the mid-2010s). As for the study more broadly: In model experiments, roughly one uniquely barcoded TCR beta cDNA molecule per two T cells was captured by template switching. Donors were grouped into four age groups: young (average about 15 years), middle-aged (about 38), aged (approximately 67) and long-lived (approximately 81). The study measured age-related changes in TCR beta repertoire diversity using deep sequencing normalized with unique cDNA molecular identifiers. Using the same blood draw, the study looked at two additional independent replicas of 1 million unique cDNA reads for two donors, one aged 18 to 30 and the other aged 80 or older. What the study reported, not specific to this receptor: Bulk unsorted PBMC profiling prevented conclusive comparison of naive and antigen-experienced compartments. The long-lived group showed more naive CD4+ T cells, fewer expanded clones and increased TCR diversity than the aged group, suggesting age selection. Because the CMV infection status of the donors was unknown, age-related changes in expanded clonotypes may potentially have been confounded. As age increased, observed TCR beta diversity per million T cells dropped in a roughly linear way, and a significant reduction was already evident by age about 40. The percentage of naive T cells measured by flow cytometry correlated strongly with observed TCR beta diversity. Estimates of total diversity based on one million sequenced T cells were considered lower bounds and underestimates.

This clonotype has a handful of counts. The target of this receptor is not known. No much larger clone exists at a distance of one base, and base qualities are not known. The germline V end is reduced by 4 bases and the J end by 3 bases; junction bases left unmatched: 7. The CDR3 goes from the cysteine to the phenylalanine over 15 residues. Left in the record is the CDR3 DNA by itself, 45 bases read in frame from the first base. Based on the germline V gene, the CDR1 and CDR2 sequences are MNHEY and SVGAGI. The library was made by 5' RACE. Sequencing was performed on an Illumina HiSeq 2500. A second PCR of roughly 7 to 11 cycles was performed with a sample-barcoded 5' primer and a J-beta primer mix. A template-switch 5' adaptor carrying 12 random nucleotides introduced a unique molecular identifier onto each TCR beta cDNA molecule. At least 3 million CDR3-containing paired-end reads were obtained from each sample. All of the RNA was converted into first-strand cDNA using the Mint cDNA synthesis kit, with a TRBC-specific oligonucleotide serving as the primer. All cDNA was treated with uracil-DNA glycosylase and then went through a first 18-cycle PCR with the universal primers M1SS and BC2_uni_R. The paper's processing steps were these. Each sample was normalized by randomly selecting 1 million high-quality reads, each carrying a distinct molecular identifier. Instead of being binned into consensus sequences, reads with shared molecular identifiers were discarded. MiTCR, run with a Q25 quality threshold and the strictest error-elimination algorithm, handled CDR3 identification, clonotype clustering and error correction. Lower-bound total TCR beta diversity was estimated with a nonparametric unseen species model using Euler transformation. TCRdb's own reprocessing of the public reads used fastp at Q25 and MiXCR and kept productive beta chains. Identical CDR3 proteins give one entry, which carries the most common genes and DNA. The V and J calls and clone size are TCRdb's, not the authors'. This sample is represented by roughly 800,000 distinct CDR3 sequences; roughly 24% of them were singletons. Of the sample, roughly 3.1% falls within the top ten clones.

The roughly 39 donors, aged 6 to 90 years, were systemically healthy Caucasian individuals from Russia. Each donor gave roughly 9.5 milliliters of peripheral blood, collected into EDTA-treated Vacutainer tubes. Ficoll-Paque density-gradient centrifugation was used to isolate PBMCs, with at least 6 million obtained per sample. Total RNA was extracted from PBMCs with Trizol reagent, with at least 5.5 micrograms obtained per sample. For every donor, an aliquot of PBMCs went through flow cytometry to measure the percentages of naive CD45RAhigh/CD27high T cells. These data were also reused for a study on T cells of mothers and their children. In that second paper, the authors write: Nine systemically healthy Caucasian individuals, comprising three mothers and their six children, were included as donors. cDNA synthesis consumed the entire amount of extracted RNA, loaded at 1.5 ug RNA in each 15 ul reaction. In the second PCR, sample barcodes and 2-4 random nucleotides were introduced via the M1S primer. More than 9.5 million TCR beta CDR3 reads were obtained from each mother, and some 3 million reads were obtained from each child. Thymic selection shapes the output of TCR recombination in a similar way in related and unrelated pairs, and inherited differences have a minor effect. Normalized repertoire overlap in related mother-child pairs was always slightly higher than in unrelated mother-child pairs, but the difference was never significant. Persistent microchimeric T cell clones were not detected, at a sensitivity of about 99 clones per million clonotypes. The study used deep NGS to compare TCR beta repertoires of mothers and children, seeking features distinguishing related mother-child pairs from unrelated individuals. Mothers averaged about 40 +/- 4 years of age and children averaged around 10 +/- 4 years. After adapter ligation with NEBNext reagents, the libraries were sequenced on Illumina HiSeq 2000 with 100+100 nt paired-end reads. To prevent cross-contamination, the mother and child libraries were prepared one month apart and sequenced in separate runs. For each donor, somewhere between 500,000 and 2,000,000 distinct TCR beta clonotypes were identified. Naive TCR beta clonotypes were estimated from low-frequency clonotypes matched to each donor's FACS-determined naive share, without sorting.

The origin of this receptor is a boy younger than 18 in good health. The chain employs TRBV6-5 and TRBJ1-2; 8 bases in the middle match TRBD1. Sequenced material: blood. The DNA sequence is TGTGCCAGCAGTTCCCCGACAGGGGCCTACTATGGCTACACCTTC. Its product reads: CASSSPTGAYYGYTF.